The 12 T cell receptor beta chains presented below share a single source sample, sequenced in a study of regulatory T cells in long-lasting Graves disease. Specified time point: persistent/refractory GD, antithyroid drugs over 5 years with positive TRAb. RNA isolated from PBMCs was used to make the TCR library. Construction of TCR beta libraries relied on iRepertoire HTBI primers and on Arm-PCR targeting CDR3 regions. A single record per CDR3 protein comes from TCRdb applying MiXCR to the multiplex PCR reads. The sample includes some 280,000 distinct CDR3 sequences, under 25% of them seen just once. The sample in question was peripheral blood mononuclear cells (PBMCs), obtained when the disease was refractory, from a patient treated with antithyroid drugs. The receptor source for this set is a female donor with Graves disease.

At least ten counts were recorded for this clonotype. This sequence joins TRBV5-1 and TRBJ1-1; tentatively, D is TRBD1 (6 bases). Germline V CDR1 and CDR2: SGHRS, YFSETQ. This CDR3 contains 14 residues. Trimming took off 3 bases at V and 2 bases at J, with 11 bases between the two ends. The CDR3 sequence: CASSYGTINTEAFF. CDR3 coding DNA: TGCGCCAGCAGCTACGGGACAATTAACACTGAAGCTTTCTTT. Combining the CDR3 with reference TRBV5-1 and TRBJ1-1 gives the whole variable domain KAGVTQTPRYLIKTRGQQVTLSCSPISGHRSVSWYQQTPGQGLQFLFEYFSETQRNKGNFPGRFSGRQFSNSRSEMNVSTLELGDSALYLCASSYGTINTEAFFGQGTRLTVV.

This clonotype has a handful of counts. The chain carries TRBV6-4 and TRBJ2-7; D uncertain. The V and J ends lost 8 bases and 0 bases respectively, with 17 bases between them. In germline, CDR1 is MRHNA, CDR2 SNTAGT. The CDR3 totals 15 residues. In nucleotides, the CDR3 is TGTGCCAGCGAGAAAGCGCCCAAGGGCTCCTACGAGCAGTACTTC. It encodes CASEKAPKGSYEQYF.

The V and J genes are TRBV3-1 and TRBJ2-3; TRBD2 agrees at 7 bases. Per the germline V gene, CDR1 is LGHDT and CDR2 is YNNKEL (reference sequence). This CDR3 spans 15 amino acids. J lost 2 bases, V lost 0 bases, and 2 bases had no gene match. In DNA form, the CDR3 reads TGTGCCAGCAGCCAAGATCTAGCGGACACAGATACGCAGTATTTT. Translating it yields CASSQDLADTDTQYF.

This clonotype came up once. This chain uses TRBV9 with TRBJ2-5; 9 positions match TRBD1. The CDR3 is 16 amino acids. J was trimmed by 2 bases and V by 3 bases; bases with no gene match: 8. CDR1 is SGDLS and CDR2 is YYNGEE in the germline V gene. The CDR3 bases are TGTGCCAGCAGCGCCACGGGGACAGGGCAACAAGAGACCCAGTACTTC. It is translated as CASSATGTGQQETQYF.

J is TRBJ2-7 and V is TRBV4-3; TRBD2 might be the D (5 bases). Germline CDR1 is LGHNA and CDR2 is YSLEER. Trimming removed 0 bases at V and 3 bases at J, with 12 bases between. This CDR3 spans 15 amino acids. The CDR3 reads CASSQEPIAIYEQYF. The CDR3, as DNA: TGCGCCAGCAGCCAAGAACCGATAGCGATCTACGAGCAGTACTTC.

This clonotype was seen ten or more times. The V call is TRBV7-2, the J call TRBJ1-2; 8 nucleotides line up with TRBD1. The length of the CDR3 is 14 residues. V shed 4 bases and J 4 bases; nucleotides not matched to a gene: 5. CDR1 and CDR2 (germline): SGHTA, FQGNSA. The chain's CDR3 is CASSSSTGAYGYTF. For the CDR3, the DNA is TGTGCCAGCAGCTCTTCGACAGGGGCCTATGGCTACACCTTC.

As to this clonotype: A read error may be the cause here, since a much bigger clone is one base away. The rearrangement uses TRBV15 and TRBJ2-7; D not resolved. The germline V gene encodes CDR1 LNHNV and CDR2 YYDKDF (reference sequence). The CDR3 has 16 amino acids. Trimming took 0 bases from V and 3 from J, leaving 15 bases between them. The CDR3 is CATSRDRSAVIYEQYF. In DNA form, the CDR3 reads TGTGCCACCAGCAGAGATCGGTCGGCAGTCATCTACGAGCAGTACTTC. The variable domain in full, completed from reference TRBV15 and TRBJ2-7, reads DAMVIQNPRYQVTQFGKPVTLSCSQTLNHNVMYWYQQKSSQAPKLLFHYYDKDFNNEADTPDNFQSRRPNTSFCFLDIRSPGLGDTAMYLCATSRDRSAVIYEQYFGPGTRLTVT.

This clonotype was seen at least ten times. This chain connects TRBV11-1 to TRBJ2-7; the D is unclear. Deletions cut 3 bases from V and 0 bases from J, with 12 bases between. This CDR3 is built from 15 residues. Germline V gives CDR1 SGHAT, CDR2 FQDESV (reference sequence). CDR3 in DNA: TGTGCCAGCAGCTTCGGTGGGCAGCACTCCTACGAGCAGTACTTC. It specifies CASSFGGQHSYEQYF.

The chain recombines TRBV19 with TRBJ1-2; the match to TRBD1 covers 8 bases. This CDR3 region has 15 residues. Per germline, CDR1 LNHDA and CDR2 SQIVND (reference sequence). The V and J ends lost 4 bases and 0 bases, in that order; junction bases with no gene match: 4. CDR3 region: CASSTGTGANYGYTF. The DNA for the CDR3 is TGTGCCAGTAGTACGGGGACAGGAGCTAACTATGGCTACACCTTC.

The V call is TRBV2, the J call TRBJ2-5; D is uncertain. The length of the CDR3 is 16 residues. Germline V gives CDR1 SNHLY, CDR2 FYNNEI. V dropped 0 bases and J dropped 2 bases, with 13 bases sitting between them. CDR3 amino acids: CASSEADSLTQETQYF. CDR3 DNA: TGTGCCAGCAGTGAAGCGGATTCTTTAACTCAAGAGACCCAGTACTTC.

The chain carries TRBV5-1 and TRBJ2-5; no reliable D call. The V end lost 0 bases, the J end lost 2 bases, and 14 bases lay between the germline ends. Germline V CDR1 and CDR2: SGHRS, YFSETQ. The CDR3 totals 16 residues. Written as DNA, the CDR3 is TGCGCCAGCAGCTTGGAGGGCACACTGCTTCAAGAGACCCAGTACTTC. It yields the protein CASSLEGTLLQETQYF.

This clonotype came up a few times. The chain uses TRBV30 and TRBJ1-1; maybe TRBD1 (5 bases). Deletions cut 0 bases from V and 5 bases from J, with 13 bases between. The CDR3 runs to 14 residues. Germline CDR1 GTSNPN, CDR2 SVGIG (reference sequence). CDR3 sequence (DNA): TGTGCCTGGAGTGTAGGGGTCAGGGAGACTGAAGCTTTCTTT. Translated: CAWSVGVRETEAFF. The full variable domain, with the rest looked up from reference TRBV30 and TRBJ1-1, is SQTIHQWPATLVQPVGSPLSLECTVEGTSNPNLYWYRQAAGRGLQLLFYSVGIGQISSEVPQNLSASRPQDRQFILSSKKLLLSDSGFYLCAWSVGVRETEAFFGQGTRLTVV.